A single sample gave rise to the 17 T cell receptor beta chains below, sequenced in a study of OX40 agonist ivuxolimab in advanced cancers. Repertoires were generated with immunoSEQ multiplex PCR, while TCRdb's copy carries only in-frame clones and drops some. Among 30,000 to 45,000 clones listed, more than 60% were seen once. Sequencing was performed on CD4+ or CD8+ T cells sorted from blood, taken in a trial of the OX40 agonist ivuxolimab. The origin of the receptors is an adult with an advanced solid tumor such as melanoma, head and neck, liver or kidney cancer.

A few counts support this clone. The rearrangement joins TRBV6-4 to TRBJ1-2, with a possible D match to TRBD1 (5 bases). The CDR3 is 14 residues long. Trimming took 2 bases from V and 4 from J, leaving 11 bases between them. Germline CDR1 is MRHNA and CDR2 is SNTAGT. The CDR3 DNA reads TGTGCCAGCAGTGACAGGGGCCGAGGCTATGGCTACACCTTC. Protein: CASSDRGRGYGYTF.

The CDR3 here is CASRMASNQPQHF. CDR3 DNA sequence: TGTGCCAGCAGGATGGCAAGCAATCAGCCCCAGCATTTT. This rearrangement joins TRBV6-6 to TRBJ1-5, with D uncertain. Germline V gene data show CDR1 as MNHNY and CDR2 as SVGAGI (reference sequence). This CDR3 contains 13 residues. Between the trimmed V and J ends, which lost 6 bases and 1 base, there was a span of 7 bases.

J is TRBJ2-7 and V is TRBV27; a weak D match, TRBD1 (6 bases). CDR3 length: 15 residues. Trimming stripped 6 bases from V and 0 bases from J, with 15 bases between. Germline assignment: CDR1 MNHEY and CDR2 SMNVEV (reference sequence). The CDR3 protein is CASSTGTPSSYEQYF. DNA for the CDR3: TGTGCCAGCAGCACCGGGACACCGAGCTCCTACGAGCAGTACTTC.

The CDR3 region is CASSTGLSGMVRLTYNEQFF. The CDR3, as DNA: TGTGCCAGTAGTACCGGACTCAGTGGGATGGTTCGGCTTACCTACAATGAGCAGTTCTTC. The genes are TRBV19 and TRBJ2-1, with D possibly being TRBD2 (5 bases). CDR3 length equals 20 residues. The V gene's germline CDR1 is LNHDA and CDR2 SQIVND (reference sequence). V shed 4 bases and J shed 2 bases, with 27 bases lying between them.

This clone was found a few times. V usage is TRBV27 and J usage is TRBJ1-2, with 12 positions matching TRBD1. The ends lost 5 bases at V and 2 bases at J; junction bases unmatched: 6. CDR1 and CDR2 from the germline V gene are MNHEY and SMNVEV (reference sequence). This CDR3 region has 16 residues. CDR3 bases: TGTGCCAGCAGTACCTGGGACAGGGGGCACAACTATGGCTACACCTTC. This codes for CASSTWDRGHNYGYTF.

The chain employs TRBV7-2 and TRBJ1-2, with D possibly TRBD1 on 6 matching bases. In germline, CDR1 is SGHTA, CDR2 FQGNSA. The CDR3 has 15 amino acids. V was trimmed by 5 bases and J by 4 bases, leaving 17 bases between them. The CDR3 DNA reads TGTGCCAGCAGCCCGGGACAAAGCCCTTTCTATGGCTACACCTTC. Amino acid sequence: CASSPGQSPFYGYTF.

This clone was seen a handful of times. The DNA of the CDR3 is TGTGCCACCAGCAGAGGAGGGGGGGGCATGAACACTGAAGCTTTCTTT. Amino acids: CATSRGGGGMNTEAFF. The gene calls are TRBV15 and TRBJ1-1; D perhaps matches TRBD1 (6 bases). Germline CDR1 and CDR2: LNHNV and YYDKDF (reference sequence). Trimming stripped 1 base from V and 0 bases from J, with 12 bases between. The CDR3 is 16 residues long.

The rearrangement uses TRBV10-3 and TRBJ1-1; the D gene is possibly TRBD1 (6 bases). The CDR3 sequence is 15 residues long. Germline V CDR1 and CDR2: ENHRY, SYGVKD. Trimming took 6 bases from V and 0 from J, leaving 14 bases between them. This CDR3 is CAISRTVEMNTEAFF. CDR3 nucleotides: TGTGCCATCAGCCGGACAGTCGAAATGAACACTGAAGCTTTCTTT.

V is TRBV5-6 and J is TRBJ1-5; unclear D gene. CDR1 and CDR2 from the germline V gene are SGHDT and YYEEEE. This CDR3 comprises 12 residues. The V and J ends lost 5 bases and 1 base respectively, with 4 bases between them. The CDR3 sequence is CASSYSNQPQHF. The CDR3 DNA reads as TGTGCCAGCAGTTACAGCAATCAGCCCCAGCATTTT.

This rearrangement joins TRBV4-1 to TRBJ1-1; D call uncertain. V was clipped by 0 bases and J by 1 base, with 3 bases between them. Germline CDR1 MGHRA, CDR2 YSYEKL. The CDR3 is 13 amino acids. Written as DNA, the CDR3 is TGCGCCAGCAGCCAAGAACGGAACACTGAAGCTTTCTTT. Translated, it gives CASSQERNTEAFF.

The V call is TRBV7-9, the J call TRBJ2-1; no definite D call. This CDR3 comprises 12 residues. CDR1 and CDR2 from the germline V gene are SEHNR and FQNEAQ (reference sequence). V was clipped by 5 bases and J by 5 bases, with 7 bases between them. Here the CDR3 DNA reads TGTGCCAGCAGCAAGATGAACAATGAGCAGTTCTTC. Residues: CASSKMNNEQFF.

V and J are TRBV5-4 and TRBJ2-1; D is unclear. The ends were cut back, 1 base at V and 8 bases at J, with 4 bases in the middle. Germline loops: CDR1 SGHNT, CDR2 YYREEE (reference sequence). This CDR3 is 11 amino acids long. CDR3 nucleotides: TGTGCCAGCAGCTTGTGGGATGAGCAGTTCTTC. It encodes CASSLWDEQFF.

V gene TRBV10-2 combines with J gene TRBJ2-7; D call uncertain. Trimming cost V 4 bases and J 1 base, with 5 bases left between them. Per the germline V gene, CDR1 is WSHSY and CDR2 is SAAADI. This CDR3 has 12 amino acids. The CDR3 loop is CASSVESYEQYF. The CDR3 nucleotides read TGCGCCAGCAGTGTGGAGTCCTACGAGCAGTACTTC.

This chain joins TRBV6-5 and TRBJ2-3; the match to TRBD1 covers 9 bases. V shed 2 bases and J 2 bases; nucleotides not matched to a gene: 5. The CDR3 loop spans 16 amino acids. Germline CDR1 reads MNHEY; CDR2 reads SVGAGI. The CDR3 DNA is TGTGCCAGCAGTTACAGGTGGGACAGGGTCACAGATACGCAGTATTTT. This encodes CASSYRWDRVTDTQYF.

V and J are TRBV5-1 and TRBJ2-2, with 12 bases matching TRBD2. Germline V gene data show CDR1 as SGHRS and CDR2 as YFSETQ. This CDR3 has 15 amino acids. V trimming: 5 bases; J trimming: 2 bases; junction bases outside the gene matches: 1. CDR3 sequence reads: CASRLAGGNTGELFF. Written as DNA, the CDR3 is TGCGCCAGCAGACTAGCGGGGGGTAACACCGGGGAGCTGTTTTTT.

The count of this clone is one. The chain couples TRBV7-3 to TRBJ2-2, with D hard to call. Looked up from germline, CDR1 is SGHTA and CDR2 is FQGTGA. Trimming stripped 5 bases from V and 1 base from J, with 11 bases between. The CDR3 is made up of 15 amino acids. The CDR3 region is CASSEASQNTGELFF. Written as DNA, the CDR3 is TGTGCCAGCAGCGAGGCTTCCCAGAACACCGGGGAGCTGTTTTTT.

The chain carries TRBV5-6 and TRBJ2-7, with 8 bases matching TRBD1. CDR1 is SGHDT and CDR2 is YYEEEE in the germline V gene. This CDR3 comprises 13 residues. Trimming cost V 7 bases and J 2 bases; bases outside gene matches: 5. The CDR3 sequence: CASLRQGPYEQYF. The CDR3 DNA is TGTGCCAGCTTGAGACAGGGGCCCTACGAGCAGTACTTC.